These 21 T cell receptor beta chains share one sample of origin, sequenced in a study of beta chain features in type 1 diabetes. Of the isolated RNA, all was reverse transcribed, and so the sequenced material was expressed TCRB transcripts. Here immunoSEQ multiplex PCR was the method, and the copy in TCRdb shows in-frame clones only, minus some. This table has around 250,000 clones, 68% appearing once. The sample taken for sequencing was naive CD4+ T cells from blood. The receptors shown here come from a man between 25 and 39 years old in good health.

The DNA for the CDR3 is TGTGCCAGCAGCTTTAGCGGGAGTCCTAATGAGCAGTTCTTC. Amino acids: CASSFSGSPNEQFF. The rearrangement uses TRBV9 and TRBJ2-1; 9 bases fit TRBD2. Trimming cost V 4 bases and J 7 bases; bases outside gene matches: 6. This CDR3 is built from 14 residues. The germline V gene has CDR1 SGDLS and CDR2 YYNGEE.

The CDR3 loop is CASSGGGPETQYF. The CDR3 coding sequence is TGTGCCAGCAGTGGAGGCGGCCCAGAGACCCAGTACTTC. The chain has TRBV25-1 and TRBJ2-5; no firm D call. CDR3 length equals 13 residues. Looked up from germline, CDR1 is MGHDK and CDR2 is SYGVNS. V dropped 4 bases and J dropped 4 bases, with 10 bases sitting between them.

This rearrangement joins TRBV7-8 to TRBJ2-7; no firm D call. V lost 1 base and J 0 bases, leaving 7 bases between the germline ends. The CDR3 runs to 14 residues. Germline CDR1 SGHVS, CDR2 FQNEAQ. This chain's CDR3 is CASSLGTASYEQYF. CDR3 DNA: TGTGCCAGCAGCTTAGGTACCGCCTCCTACGAGCAGTACTTC.

V is TRBV30 and J is TRBJ2-3; the match to TRBD2 covers 11 bases. The CDR3 length is 16 residues. V lost 2 bases, J lost 2 bases, and 6 bases stayed unmatched. CDR1 is GTSNPN and CDR2 is SVGIG in the germline V gene (reference sequence). CDR3 loop: CAWSLGLAEITDTQYF. The CDR3, as DNA: TGTGCCTGGAGTCTGGGACTAGCGGAAATCACAGATACGCAGTATTTT.

The chain links TRBV9 to TRBJ2-3; TRBD2 matches 8 bases. The germline V gene has CDR1 SGDLS and CDR2 YYNGEE. The CDR3 sequence is 16 residues long. V shed 2 bases and J 1 base; nucleotides not matched to a gene: 6. The CDR3 DNA follows: TGTGCCAGCAGCGTTGGTGGAGCGGGGGGCACAGATACGCAGTATTTT. It codes for CASSVGGAGGTDTQYF.

V gene TRBV2 combines with J gene TRBJ1-1; D unclear. V dropped 3 bases and J dropped 3 bases, with 5 bases sitting between them. This CDR3 contains 12 residues. CDR1 is SNHLY and CDR2 is FYNNEI in the germline V gene. In nucleotides, the CDR3 is TGTGCCAGCAGTGAGTTTCACACTGAAGCTTTCTTT. Amino acids: CASSEFHTEAFF.

The chain carries TRBV28 and TRBJ2-1; 7 nucleotides align to TRBD1. Germline V CDR1 and CDR2: MDHEN, SYDVKM. With V trimmed by 5 bases and J by 9 bases, 7 bases remained unmatched. The CDR3 contains 13 residues. CDR3 coding DNA: TGTGCCAGCAGTCTTCCGGGACAGTCTGAGCAGTTCTTC. The encoded protein is CASSLPGQSEQFF.

The V gene is TRBV30, the J gene TRBJ2-1; 12 bases agree with TRBD2. After removal of 8 bases from V and 2 bases from J, the junction contained 4 bases not matched to a gene. The CDR3 covers 14 residues. Germline CDR1 GTSNPN, CDR2 SVGIG (reference sequence). CDR3 region: CAGTSGFPYNEQFF. The CDR3 coding sequence is TGTGCCGGGACTAGCGGGTTCCCCTACAATGAGCAGTTCTTC.

In its sample, this clone was seen a few times. The rearrangement joins TRBV6-1 to TRBJ2-7, with D possibly TRBD2 on 5 matching bases. V lost 7 bases to trimming and J lost 2 bases, with 18 bases between them. Germline V gene data show CDR1 as MNHNS and CDR2 as SASEGT. There are 15 residues in the CDR3. The CDR3 DNA is TGTGCCAGCAAGGAGGCAGCCCTTAATACCTACGAGCAGTACTTC. Translated: CASKEAALNTYEQYF.

The rearrangement links TRBV29-1 to TRBJ2-1, with 9 positions matching TRBD2. V was pared by 7 bases and J by 6 bases, with 10 bases of the junction left unmatched. Germline assignment: CDR1 SQVTM and CDR2 ANQGSEA. The CDR3 sequence is 14 residues long. The CDR3 loop reads CSAGVAGGANEQFF. In DNA, the CDR3 is TGCAGCGCGGGAGTGGCGGGAGGGGCCAATGAGCAGTTCTTC.

This clone turned up a few times. The genes are TRBV30 and TRBJ1-1, with 7 bases that match TRBD1. With 5 bases clipped from V and 1 base from J, the junction kept 4 bases outside the gene matches. In germline, CDR1 is GTSNPN, CDR2 SVGIG (reference sequence). The length of the CDR3 is 13 residues. CDR3 protein: CAWSGQQNTEAFF. The CDR3 DNA sequence: TGTGCCTGGTCGGGACAGCAGAACACTGAAGCTTTCTTT.

The chain is built from TRBV11-2 and TRBJ2-1, with TRBD1 matching over 7 bases. CDR1 and CDR2 from the germline V gene are SGHAT and FQNNGV. CDR3 length equals 15 residues. The ends lost 1 base at V and 5 bases at J; junction bases unmatched: 5. The CDR3, as DNA: TGTGCCAGCAGCTTAGTGACAGGGAGCGACAATGAGCAGTTCTTC. This translates into CASSLVTGSDNEQFF.

The chain carries TRBV30 and TRBJ1-5; D is undetermined. The length of the CDR3 is 13 residues. CDR1 is GTSNPN, CDR2 SVGIG, per germline (reference sequence). V lost 0 bases and J lost 10, with 13 bases in between. In nucleotides, the CDR3 is TGTGCCTGGAGTGTACGGCCTGGAGAACCCCAGCATTTT. Translation gives CAWSVRPGEPQHF.

This clone was detected a few times. This rearrangement joins TRBV28 to TRBJ2-5; D ambiguous. Trimming pared 5 bases from V and 9 bases from J, leaving 13 bases between. This CDR3 has 12 residues. Germline V gives CDR1 MDHEN, CDR2 SYDVKM. In DNA form, the CDR3 reads TGTGCCAGCAGTCTCCGATCCTTCTCCCAGTACTTC. Encoded protein: CASSLRSFSQYF.

Notes on this clone: This sequence may be a read error, since a much larger clone differs from it by one base. V gene TRBV5-6 combines with J gene TRBJ2-3, with D hard to call. From germline, CDR1 is SGHDT and CDR2 YYEEEE. This CDR3 region has 11 residues. Trimming took off 2 bases at V and 5 bases at J, with 3 bases between the two ends. CDR3 in amino acids: CASSFRDTQYF. CDR3 DNA: TGTGCCAGCAGCTTCAGAGATACGCAGTATTTT.

V and J are TRBV11-2 and TRBJ2-1; TRBD2 aligns across 14 bases. The CDR3 has 15 residues. Germline CDR1 reads SGHAT; CDR2 reads FQNNGV. Trimming removed 3 bases from V and 7 bases from J; junction bases left unmatched: 2. In nucleotides, the CDR3 is TGTGCCAGCAGCTTTGGGACTAGCGGGAGTAATGAGCAGTTCTTC. Its protein product is CASSFGTSGSNEQFF.

The chain recombines TRBV10-3 with TRBJ2-2; TRBD1 agrees at 8 bases. This CDR3 spans 13 amino acids. V was pared by 6 bases and J by 6 bases, with 3 bases of the junction left unmatched. Germline V lookup: CDR1 ENHRY, CDR2 SYGVKD. CDR3 loop: CAIRDRDPGELFF. CDR3 sequence (DNA): TGTGCCATCAGGGACAGGGATCCCGGGGAGCTGTTTTTT.

The chain has TRBV30 and TRBJ2-3; D gene unclear. The V end lost 1 base, the J end lost 0 bases, and 11 bases lay between the germline ends. This CDR3 has 15 amino acids. From germline, CDR1 is GTSNPN and CDR2 SVGIG (reference sequence). CDR3 in DNA: TGTGCCTGGAGTGAGGGTGCAATTAGCACAGATACGCAGTATTTT. It yields the protein CAWSEGAISTDTQYF.

CDR3 bases: TGTGCCAGCAGCCTGAGATCTGAAGCTTTCTTT. Translation: CASSLRSEAFF. The V and J genes are TRBV14 and TRBJ1-1; the D is unclear. V shed 4 bases and J shed 6 bases, with 6 bases lying between them. Germline CDR1 is SGHDN and CDR2 is FVKESK. This CDR3 contains 11 residues.

V and J are TRBV2 and TRBJ2-1, with D perhaps matching TRBD1 (5 bases). CDR3 length: 12 amino acids. Deletions cut 6 bases from V and 13 bases from J, with 16 bases between. Germline CDR1 and CDR2: SNHLY and FYNNEI. CDR3 bases: TGTGCCAGCAGCTTAACGGACATCATACAGTTCTTC. Amino acid sequence: CASSLTDIIQFF.

The genes are TRBV30 and TRBJ2-1; 7 bases map to TRBD2. Germline V gene lookup returns CDR1 GTSNPN and CDR2 SVGIG (reference sequence). V trimming: 8 bases; J trimming: 4 bases; junction bases outside the gene matches: 8. This CDR3 has 13 amino acids. The CDR3 loop is CARSGTRYNEQFF. In DNA form, the CDR3 reads TGTGCCCGAAGCGGGACCCGATACAATGAGCAGTTCTTC.